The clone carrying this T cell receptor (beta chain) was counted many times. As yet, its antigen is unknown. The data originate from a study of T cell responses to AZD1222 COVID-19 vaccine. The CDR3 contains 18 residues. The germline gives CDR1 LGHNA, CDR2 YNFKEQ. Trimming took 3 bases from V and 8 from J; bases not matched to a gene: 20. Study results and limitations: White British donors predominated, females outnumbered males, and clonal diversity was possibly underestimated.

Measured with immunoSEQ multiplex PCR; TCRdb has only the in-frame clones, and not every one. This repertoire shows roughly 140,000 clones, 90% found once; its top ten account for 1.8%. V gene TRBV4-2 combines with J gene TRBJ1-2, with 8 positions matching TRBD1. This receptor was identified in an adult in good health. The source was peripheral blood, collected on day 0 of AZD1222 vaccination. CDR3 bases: TGTGCCAGCAGCCATGACAGGGGTCCGACCCTACTAACTCGCGGCTACACCTTC. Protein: CASSHDRGPTLLTRGYTF.